Listed here are 7 T cell receptor beta chains from one sample, sequenced in a study of blood T cell repertoires in COVID-19 (dated by TCRdb to about 2020). The library was made by the immunoSEQ multiplex PCR assay. Not all clones reach the TCRdb copy of this immuneACCESS table, which keeps in-frame sequences only. Checked studies attribute under half of the gap to unresolved V genes and leave the rest unexplained. In all, the sample holds 150,000 to 200,000 clones, and 80% to 85% of those were seen once. Of the sample, 11% falls within the top ten clones. Source material: peripheral blood. These receptors all stem from a man aged 65-85 years with active or convalescent COVID-19.

The chain is built from TRBV7-9 and TRBJ2-1, with 7 bases matching TRBD2. The ends lost 2 bases at V and 0 bases at J; junction bases unmatched: 4. Looked up from germline, CDR1 is SEHNR and CDR2 is FQNEAQ (reference sequence). The CDR3 totals 16 residues. This CDR3 is CASSLWGGSSYNEQFF. CDR3 in DNA: TGTGCCAGCAGCTTATGGGGGGGGAGCTCCTACAATGAGCAGTTCTTC.

V is TRBV27 and J is TRBJ2-3, with 11 bases that match TRBD2. Germline CDR1 is MNHEY and CDR2 is SMNVEV (reference sequence). The CDR3 consists of 17 residues. V lost 5 bases and J lost 1; bases outside the gene matches: 8. DNA for the CDR3: TGTGCCAGCAGTACCCTAAAACTAGCGGGAGGCACAGATACGCAGTATTTT. It is translated as CASSTLKLAGGTDTQYF.

The chain recombines TRBV7-2 with TRBJ2-7; 9 nucleotides match TRBD2. The germline gives CDR1 SGHTA, CDR2 FQGNSA. The CDR3 totals 15 residues. Trimming removed 5 bases from V and 0 bases from J; junction bases left unmatched: 5. The CDR3 loop reads CASSPGTSRSYEQYF. In DNA, the CDR3 is TGTGCCAGCAGCCCCGGGACTAGCCGCTCCTACGAGCAGTACTTC.

The chain employs TRBV6-5 and TRBJ2-7; perhaps TRBD2 as D (6 bases). Trimming took 2 bases from V and 0 from J, leaving 11 bases between them. Germline assignment: CDR1 MNHEY and CDR2 SVGAGI. CDR3 length: 15 amino acids. This CDR3 reads CASSYRAGSSYEQYF. In DNA, the CDR3 is TGTGCCAGCAGTTACCGGGCGGGAAGCTCCTACGAGCAGTACTTC.

This chain links TRBV3-1 (or the pseudogene TRBV3-2) with TRBJ1-1; D remains ambiguous. CDR3 length equals 13 residues. V shed 2 bases and J shed 4 bases, with 8 bases lying between them. Germline values: CDR1 LGHDT, CDR2 YNNKEL (reference sequence). The CDR3 coding sequence is TGTGCCAGCAGCCAACCAGGACTCACTGAAGCTTTCTTT. Residues: CASSQPGLTEAFF.

The rearrangement joins TRBV19 to TRBJ2-2; TRBD1 aligns across 8 bases. Germline CDR1 is LNHDA and CDR2 is SQIVND (reference sequence). The V gene end was trimmed by 1 base and the J gene end by 5 bases; junction bases not matched to a gene: 6. This CDR3 has 16 amino acids. The CDR3 bases are TGTGCCAGTAGTATAGGTTACAGGGGGTTTACCGGGGAGCTGTTTTTT. As protein: CASSIGYRGFTGELFF.

J is TRBJ1-4 and V is TRBV29-1; D is perhaps TRBD1 (6 bases). Germline CDR1 SQVTM, CDR2 ANQGSEA. CDR3 length: 16 residues. Trimming stripped 7 bases from V and 2 bases from J, with 20 bases between. The CDR3 region has the DNA TGCAGCGCCTCTTGGGGGGGGCGGATCACTAATGAAAAACTGTTTTTT. The encoded protein is CSASWGGRITNEKLFF.